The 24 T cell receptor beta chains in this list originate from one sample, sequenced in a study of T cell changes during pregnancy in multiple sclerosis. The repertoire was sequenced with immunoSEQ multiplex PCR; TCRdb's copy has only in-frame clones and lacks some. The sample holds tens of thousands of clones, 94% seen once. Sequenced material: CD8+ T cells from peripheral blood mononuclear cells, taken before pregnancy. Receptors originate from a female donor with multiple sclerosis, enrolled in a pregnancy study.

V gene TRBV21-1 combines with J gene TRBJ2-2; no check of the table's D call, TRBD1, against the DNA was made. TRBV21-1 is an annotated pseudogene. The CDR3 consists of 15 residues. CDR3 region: CASGALQGAAGELFF. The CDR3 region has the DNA TGTGCCAGCGGGGCCCTACAGGGAGCGGCCGGGGAGCTGTTTTTT.

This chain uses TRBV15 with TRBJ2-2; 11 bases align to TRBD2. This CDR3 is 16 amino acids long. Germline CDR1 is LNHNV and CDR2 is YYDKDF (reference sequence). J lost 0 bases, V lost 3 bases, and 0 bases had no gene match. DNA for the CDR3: TGTGCCACCAGCAGGGGACTAGCGGCGAACACCGGGGAGCTGTTTTTT. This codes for CATSRGLAANTGELFF.

The CDR3 nucleotides read TGTGCCAGCAGTTACGGGCGGGAGTGGGTTTACGAGCAGTACTTC. This sequence encodes CASSYGREWVYEQYF. The gene calls are TRBV6-5 and TRBJ2-7; 7 bases align to TRBD2. V shed 2 bases and J 4 bases; nucleotides not matched to a gene: 8. The germline gives CDR1 MNHEY, CDR2 SVGAGI. The CDR3 runs to 15 residues.

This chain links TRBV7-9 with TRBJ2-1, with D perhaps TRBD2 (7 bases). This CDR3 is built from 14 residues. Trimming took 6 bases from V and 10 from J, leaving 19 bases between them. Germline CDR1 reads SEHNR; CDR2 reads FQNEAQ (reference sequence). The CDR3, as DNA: TGTGCCAGCAGTCAGGGGCTGTCTAGCGGAGAGCAGTTCTTC. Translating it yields CASSQGLSSGEQFF. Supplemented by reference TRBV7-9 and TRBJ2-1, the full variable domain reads DTGVSQNPRHKITKRGQNVTFRCDPISEHNRLYWYRQTLGQGPEFLTYFQNEAQLEKSRLLSDRFSAERPKGSFSTLEIQRTEQGDSAMYLCASSQGLSSGEQFFGPGTRLTVL.

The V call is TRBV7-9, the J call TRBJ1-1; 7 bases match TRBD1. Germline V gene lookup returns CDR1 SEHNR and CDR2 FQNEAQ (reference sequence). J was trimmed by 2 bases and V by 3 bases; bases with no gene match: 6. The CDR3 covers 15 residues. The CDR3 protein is CASSFQQGTNTEAFF. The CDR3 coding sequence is TGTGCCAGCAGCTTCCAACAGGGGACTAACACTGAAGCTTTCTTT. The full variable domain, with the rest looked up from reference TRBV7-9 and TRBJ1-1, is DTGVSQNPRHKITKRGQNVTFRCDPISEHNRLYWYRQTLGQGPEFLTYFQNEAQLEKSRLLSDRFSAERPKGSFSTLEIQRTEQGDSAMYLCASSFQQGTNTEAFFGQGTRLTVV.

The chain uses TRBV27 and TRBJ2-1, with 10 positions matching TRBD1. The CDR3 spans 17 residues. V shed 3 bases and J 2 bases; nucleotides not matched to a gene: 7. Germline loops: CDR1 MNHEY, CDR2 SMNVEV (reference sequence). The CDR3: CASSLEGGQGAYNEQFF. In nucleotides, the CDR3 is TGTGCCAGCAGTTTGGAGGGCGGACAGGGGGCCTACAATGAGCAGTTCTTC.

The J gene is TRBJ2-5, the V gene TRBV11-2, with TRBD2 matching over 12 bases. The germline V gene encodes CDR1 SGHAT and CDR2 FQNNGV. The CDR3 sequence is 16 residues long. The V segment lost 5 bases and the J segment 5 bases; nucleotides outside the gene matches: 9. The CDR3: CASSPGTSGPGETQYF. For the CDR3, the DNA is TGTGCCAGCAGCCCCGGGACTAGCGGGCCCGGGGAGACCCAGTACTTC.

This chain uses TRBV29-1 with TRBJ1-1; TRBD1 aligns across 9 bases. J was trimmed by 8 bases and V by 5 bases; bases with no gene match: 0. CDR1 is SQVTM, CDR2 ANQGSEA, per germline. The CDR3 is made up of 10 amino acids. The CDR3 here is CSVTGGEAFF. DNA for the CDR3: TGCAGCGTTACAGGGGGCGAAGCTTTCTTT. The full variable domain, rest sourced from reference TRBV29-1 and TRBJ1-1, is SAVISQKPSRDICQRGTSLTIQCQVDSQVTMMFWYRQQPGQSLTLIATANQGSEATYESGFVIDKFPISRPNLTFSTLTVSNMSPEDSSIYLCSVTGGEAFFGQGTRLTVV.

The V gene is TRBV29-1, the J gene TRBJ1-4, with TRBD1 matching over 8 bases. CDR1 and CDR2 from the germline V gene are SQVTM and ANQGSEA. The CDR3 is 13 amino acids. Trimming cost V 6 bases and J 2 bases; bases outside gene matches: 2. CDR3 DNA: TGCAGCGTCGACAGGGGCACTAATGAAAAACTGTTTTTT. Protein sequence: CSVDRGTNEKLFF.

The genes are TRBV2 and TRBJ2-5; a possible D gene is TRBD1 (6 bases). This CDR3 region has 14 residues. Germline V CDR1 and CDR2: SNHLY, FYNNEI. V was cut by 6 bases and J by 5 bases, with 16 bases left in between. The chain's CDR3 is CASSGPRDTETQYF. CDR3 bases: TGTGCCAGCAGCGGGCCCCGGGACACGGAGACCCAGTACTTC. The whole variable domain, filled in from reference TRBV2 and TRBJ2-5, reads EPEVTQTPSHQVTQMGQEVILRCVPISNHLYFYWYRQILGQKVEFLVSFYNNEISEKSEIFDDQFSVERPDGSNFTLKIRSTKLEDSAMYFCASSGPRDTETQYFGPGTRLLVL.

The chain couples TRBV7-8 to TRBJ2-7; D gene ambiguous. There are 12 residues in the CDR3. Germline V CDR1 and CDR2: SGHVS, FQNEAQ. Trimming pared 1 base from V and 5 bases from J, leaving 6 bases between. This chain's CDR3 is CASSLGRNEQYF. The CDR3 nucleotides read TGTGCCAGCAGCTTAGGTAGAAACGAGCAGTACTTC.

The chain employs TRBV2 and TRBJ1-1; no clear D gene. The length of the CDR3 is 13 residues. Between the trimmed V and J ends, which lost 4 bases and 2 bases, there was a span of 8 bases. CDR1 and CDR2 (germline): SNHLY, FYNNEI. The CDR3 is CASSVSGNTEAFF. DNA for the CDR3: TGTGCCAGCAGTGTGAGCGGAAACACTGAAGCTTTCTTT. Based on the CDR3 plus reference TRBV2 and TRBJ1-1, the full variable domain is EPEVTQTPSHQVTQMGQEVILRCVPISNHLYFYWYRQILGQKVEFLVSFYNNEISEKSEIFDDQFSVERPDGSNFTLKIRSTKLEDSAMYFCASSVSGNTEAFFGQGTRLTVV.

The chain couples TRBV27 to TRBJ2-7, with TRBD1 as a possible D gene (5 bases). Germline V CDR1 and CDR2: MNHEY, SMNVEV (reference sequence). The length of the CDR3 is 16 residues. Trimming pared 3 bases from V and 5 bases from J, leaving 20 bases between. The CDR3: CASSLSIGASQHEQYF. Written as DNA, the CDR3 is TGTGCCAGCAGTTTGTCCATAGGGGCCTCTCAACACGAGCAGTACTTC.

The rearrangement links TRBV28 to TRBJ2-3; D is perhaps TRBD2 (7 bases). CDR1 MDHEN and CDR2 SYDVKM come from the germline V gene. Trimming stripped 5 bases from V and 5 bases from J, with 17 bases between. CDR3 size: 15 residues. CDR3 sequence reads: CASSLPAGAVDTQYF. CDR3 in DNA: TGTGCCAGCAGTCTGCCGGCGGGGGCGGTAGATACGCAGTATTTT.

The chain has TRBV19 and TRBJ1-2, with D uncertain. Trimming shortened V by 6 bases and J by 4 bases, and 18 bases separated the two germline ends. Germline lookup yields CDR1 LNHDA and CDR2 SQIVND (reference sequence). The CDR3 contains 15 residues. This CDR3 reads CASRAGSFLSYGYTF. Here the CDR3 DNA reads TGTGCCAGTAGGGCAGGCTCGTTTTTGAGCTATGGCTACACCTTC. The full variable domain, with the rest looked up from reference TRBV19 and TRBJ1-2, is DGGITQSPKYLFRKEGQNVTLSCEQNLNHDAMYWYRQDPGQGLRLIYYSQIVNDFQKGDIAEGYSVSREKKESFPLTVTSAQKNPTAFYLCASRAGSFLSYGYTFGSGTRLTVV.

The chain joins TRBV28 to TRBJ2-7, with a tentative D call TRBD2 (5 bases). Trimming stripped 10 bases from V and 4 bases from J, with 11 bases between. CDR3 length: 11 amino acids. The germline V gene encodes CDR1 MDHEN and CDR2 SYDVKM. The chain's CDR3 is CATCRTYEQYF. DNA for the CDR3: TGTGCCACCTGCAGGACTTACGAGCAGTACTTC.

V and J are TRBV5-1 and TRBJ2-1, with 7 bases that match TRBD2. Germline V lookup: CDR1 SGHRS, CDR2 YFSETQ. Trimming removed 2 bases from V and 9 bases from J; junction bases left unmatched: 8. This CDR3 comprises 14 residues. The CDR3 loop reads CASSLSTSRGEQFF. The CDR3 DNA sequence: TGCGCCAGCAGCTTATCGACTAGCCGGGGTGAGCAGTTCTTC.

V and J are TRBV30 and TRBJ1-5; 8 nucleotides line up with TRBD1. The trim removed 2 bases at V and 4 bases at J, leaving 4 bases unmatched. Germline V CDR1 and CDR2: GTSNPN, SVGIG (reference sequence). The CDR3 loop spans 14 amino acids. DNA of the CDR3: TGTGCCTGGAGTCCTGGGACAGGAAATCAGCCCCAGCATTTT. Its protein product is CAWSPGTGNQPQHF.

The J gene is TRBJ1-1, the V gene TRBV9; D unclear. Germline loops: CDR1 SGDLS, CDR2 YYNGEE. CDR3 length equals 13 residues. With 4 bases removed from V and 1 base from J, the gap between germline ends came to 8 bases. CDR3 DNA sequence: TGTGCCAGCAGCTATACAGAGAACACTGAAGCTTTCTTT. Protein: CASSYTENTEAFF.

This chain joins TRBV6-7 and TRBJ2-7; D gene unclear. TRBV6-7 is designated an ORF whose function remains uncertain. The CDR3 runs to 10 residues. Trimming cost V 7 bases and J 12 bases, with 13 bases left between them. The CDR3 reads CASITPSPYF. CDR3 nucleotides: TGTGCCAGCATCACACCGTCTCCGTACTTC.

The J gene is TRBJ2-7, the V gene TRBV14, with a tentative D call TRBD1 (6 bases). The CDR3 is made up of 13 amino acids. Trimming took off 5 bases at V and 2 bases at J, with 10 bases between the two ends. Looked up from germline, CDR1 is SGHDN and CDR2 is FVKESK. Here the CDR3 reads CASSWDTPYEQYF. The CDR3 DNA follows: TGTGCCAGCAGCTGGGACACCCCCTACGAGCAGTACTTC.

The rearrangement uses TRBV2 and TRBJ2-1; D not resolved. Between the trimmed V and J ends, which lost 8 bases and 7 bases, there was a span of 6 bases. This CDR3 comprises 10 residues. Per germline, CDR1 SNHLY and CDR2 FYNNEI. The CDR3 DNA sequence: TGTGCCAGCTTCCATAATGAGCAGTTCTTC. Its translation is CASFHNEQFF.

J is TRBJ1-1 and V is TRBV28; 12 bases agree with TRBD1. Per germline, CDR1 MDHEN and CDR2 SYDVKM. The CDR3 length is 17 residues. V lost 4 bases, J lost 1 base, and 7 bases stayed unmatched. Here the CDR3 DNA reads TGTGCCAGCAGTTCCGGGACAGGGGGCTGGTCGAACACTGAAGCTTTCTTT. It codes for CASSSGTGGWSNTEAFF. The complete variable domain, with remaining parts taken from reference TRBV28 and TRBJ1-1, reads DVKVTQSSRYLVKRTGEKVFLECVQDMDHENMFWYRQDPGLGLRLIYFSYDVKMKEKGDIPEGYSVSREKKERFSLILESASTNQTSMYLCASSSGTGGWSNTEAFFGQGTRLTVV.

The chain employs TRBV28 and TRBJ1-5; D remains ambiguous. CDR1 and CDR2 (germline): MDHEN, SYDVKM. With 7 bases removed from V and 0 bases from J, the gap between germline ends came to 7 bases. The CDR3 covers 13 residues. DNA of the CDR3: TGTGCCAGCACGGTGTATAGCAATCAGCCCCAGCATTTT. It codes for CASTVYSNQPQHF.